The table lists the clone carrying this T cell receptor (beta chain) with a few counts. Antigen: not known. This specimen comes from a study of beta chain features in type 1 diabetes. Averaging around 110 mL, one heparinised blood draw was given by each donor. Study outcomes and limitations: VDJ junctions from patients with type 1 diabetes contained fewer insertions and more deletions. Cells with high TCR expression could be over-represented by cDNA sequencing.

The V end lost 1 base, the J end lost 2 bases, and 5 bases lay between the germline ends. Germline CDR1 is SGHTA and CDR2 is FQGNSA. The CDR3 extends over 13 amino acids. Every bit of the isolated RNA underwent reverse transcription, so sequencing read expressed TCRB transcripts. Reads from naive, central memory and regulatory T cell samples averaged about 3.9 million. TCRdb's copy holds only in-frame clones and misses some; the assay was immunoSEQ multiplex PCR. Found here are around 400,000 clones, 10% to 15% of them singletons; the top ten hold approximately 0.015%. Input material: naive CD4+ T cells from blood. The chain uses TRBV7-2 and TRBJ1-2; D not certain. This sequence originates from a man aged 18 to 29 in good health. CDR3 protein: CASSLVGNYGYTF. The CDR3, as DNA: TGTGCCAGCAGCTTAGTCGGGAACTATGGCTACACCTTC.